A single sample gave rise to the 14 T cell receptor beta chains below, sequenced in a study of PD-1 blockade in classical Hodgkin lymphoma. Time point in this sample: cycle 4 day 1 (C4D1), after 6 weeks of nivolumab. Every patient relapsed after autologous stem cell transplantation, and brentuximab vedotin exposure varied. CD4+ T cells were purified from thawed PBMCs by negative selection. Profiled with immunoSEQ multiplex PCR; TCRdb holds only in-frame clones, not every one. Of about 30,000 clones listed, about 88% are singletons. The sample consisted of CD4+ T cells from blood, taken before the fourth cycle of nivolumab. Receptors originate from a human donor with classical Hodgkin lymphoma.

The V and J genes are TRBV7-9 and TRBJ2-5, with D unclear. Germline CDR1 SEHNR, CDR2 FQNEAQ (reference sequence). The length of the CDR3 is 14 residues. V was pared by 1 base and J by 5 bases, with 11 bases between. Here the CDR3 DNA reads TGTGCCAGCAGCTTAGATGTTTTTGGGGAGACCCAGTACTTC. Translating it yields CASSLDVFGETQYF.

The chain links TRBV2 to TRBJ1-4, with 7 bases fitting TRBD1. The CDR3 is made up of 14 amino acids. Germline assignment: CDR1 SNHLY and CDR2 FYNNEI. V shed 6 bases, J shed 6 bases, and the junction held 7 bases outside the gene matches. CDR3 sequence reads: CASSAGGGYEKLFF. The CDR3 DNA reads as TGTGCCAGCAGCGCAGGGGGGGGCTATGAAAAACTGTTTTTT. Based on the CDR3 plus reference TRBV2 and TRBJ1-4, the full variable domain is EPEVTQTPSHQVTQMGQEVILRCVPISNHLYFYWYRQILGQKVEFLVSFYNNEISEKSEIFDDQFSVERPDGSNFTLKIRSTKLEDSAMYFCASSAGGGYEKLFFGSGTQLSVL.

Concerning this clone itself: Relative to the germline gene, one junction end is altered; a read error may explain this. The chain employs TRBV7-7 and TRBJ2-5; D is possibly TRBD1 (6 bases). Germline loops: CDR1 SSHAT, CDR2 FNYEAQ (reference sequence). The CDR3 length is 15 residues. The CDR3 spells CASSEQGGVRETQYF. The DNA of the CDR3 is TGTGCTAGCAGCGAACAAGGGGGAGTCAGGGAGACCCAGTACTTC.

The rearrangement joins TRBV5-4 to TRBJ2-3; D unclear. The CDR3 sequence is 13 residues long. CDR1 is SGHNT, CDR2 YYREEE, per germline (reference sequence). Trimming shortened V by 1 base and J by 5 bases, and 8 bases separated the two germline ends. The CDR3, as DNA: TGTGCCAGCAGCTTGCCGCCTAAAGATACGCAGTATTTT. Amino acid sequence: CASSLPPKDTQYF.

The rearrangement joins TRBV28 to TRBJ2-2; 10 bases are a match to TRBD2. Germline lookup yields CDR1 MDHEN and CDR2 SYDVKM. The junction had 7 bases not matched to a gene; V was cut back by 6 bases and J by 0 bases. The CDR3 totals 17 residues. Here the CDR3 reads CASSLLAGATNTGELFF. Here the CDR3 DNA reads TGTGCCAGCAGCCTCCTAGCGGGAGCAACGAACACCGGGGAGCTGTTTTTT.

The count of this clone is one. This chain uses TRBV11-2 with TRBJ2-3, with 7 positions matching TRBD1. The germline gives CDR1 SGHAT, CDR2 FQNNGV. There are 18 residues in the CDR3. Trimming took 3 bases from V and 2 from J; bases not matched to a gene: 14. The CDR3 loop reads CASSFWGNTGAFTDTQYF. The CDR3 coding sequence is TGTGCCAGCAGCTTTTGGGGGAACACAGGGGCCTTCACAGATACGCAGTATTTT.

The V gene is TRBV9, the J gene TRBJ1-4, with TRBD1 as a possible D gene (5 bases). The CDR3 consists of 16 residues. Germline-derived CDR1 and CDR2 are SGDLS and YYNGEE. The V end was cut by 1 base, the J end by 8 bases, with 18 bases between. The CDR3 reads CASSVWDGAKGEKLFF. CDR3 DNA: TGTGCCAGCAGCGTATGGGACGGGGCTAAAGGGGAAAAACTGTTTTTT.

The chain uses TRBV18 and TRBJ1-1; the match to TRBD1 covers 9 bases. In germline, CDR1 is KGHSH, CDR2 LQKENI. V lost 3 bases to trimming and J lost 6 bases; unmatched junction nucleotides: 14. The CDR3 is 17 amino acids. CDR3: CASSPLQGAGVPPEAFF. The DNA for the CDR3 is TGTGCCAGCTCACCGCTACAGGGGGCCGGAGTACCCCCTGAAGCTTTCTTT.

The J gene is TRBJ2-2, the V gene TRBV2, with 8 nucleotides matching TRBD2. The V gene's germline CDR1 is SNHLY and CDR2 FYNNEI. The CDR3 spans 13 residues. Trimming removed 6 bases from V and 8 bases from J; junction bases left unmatched: 5. CDR3 sequence (DNA): TGTGCCAGCAGGCGGGGGGTTTCTGGGGAGCTGTTTTTT. Amino acid sequence: CASRRGVSGELFF.

V is TRBV7-9 and J is TRBJ2-3; the D call may be TRBD1 or TRBD2 (5 bases each). Deletions cut 3 bases from V and 7 bases from J, with 17 bases between. CDR1 and CDR2 (germline): SEHNR, FQNEAQ (reference sequence). The CDR3 contains 15 residues. CDR3: CASSLRGREENTQYF. CDR3 DNA: TGTGCCAGCAGCTTGAGGGGTAGGGAAGAAAATACGCAGTATTTT.

The CDR3 protein is CASRSRDRFMNTEAFF. The CDR3 DNA reads as TGTGCCAGCAGATCGAGAGACAGATTCATGAACACTGAAGCTTTCTTT. J is TRBJ1-1 and V is TRBV11-2; D possibly corresponds to TRBD1 (5 bases). In germline, CDR1 is SGHAT, CDR2 FQNNGV. CDR3 length: 16 amino acids. Trimming pared 6 bases from V and 0 bases from J, leaving 17 bases between.

V gene TRBV25-1 combines with J gene TRBJ1-2; D perhaps matches TRBD1 (6 bases). Germline CDR1 MGHDK, CDR2 SYGVNS. Trimming removed 6 bases from V and 4 bases from J, with 18 bases in between. This CDR3 region has 15 residues. This CDR3 is CASSGGGRGPYGYTF. As DNA, the CDR3 is TGTGCCAGCAGCGGCGGGGGCAGGGGTCCCTATGGCTACACCTTC.

The chain recombines TRBV9 with TRBJ2-1, with 10 bases fitting TRBD2. V was clipped by 6 bases and J by 4 bases; unmatched bases: 7. The germline CDR1 and CDR2 sequences are SGDLS and YYNGEE. The CDR3 totals 15 residues. The CDR3 is CASTGPAGGYNEQFF. CDR3 DNA: TGTGCCAGCACCGGTCCAGCGGGGGGGTACAATGAGCAGTTCTTC.

V and J are TRBV14 and TRBJ2-2, with D uncertain. V lost 6 bases, J lost 6 bases, and 17 bases lay in between. The germline V gene encodes CDR1 SGHDN and CDR2 FVKESK. The CDR3 runs to 15 residues. The CDR3 DNA reads as TGTGCCAGCAGACCGGGTCCCGTGAATGCCGGGGAGCTGTTTTTT. Its translation: CASRPGPVNAGELFF.